This T cell receptor (beta chain) was identified in a study of cytomegalovirus exposure and HLA in healthy donors. Study results and caveats: Cytomegalovirus-associated TCR beta chains were listed, numbering approximately 150.

PCR primers comprised 60 Vbeta and 13 Jbeta primers. Assay used: immunoSEQ multiplex PCR; TCRdb lists only in-frame clones, some missing. The repertoire holds some 80,000 clones, with around 10% as singletons. CDR1 is SQVTM, CDR2 ANQGSEA, per germline. V was pared by 5 bases and J by 5 bases, with 3 bases of the junction left unmatched. The CDR3 extends over 12 amino acids. A few counts support this clone. Its antigen remains unidentified. Specimen: PBMCs. The TCR sequence derives from a man aged 55 to 70 in good health and CMV-seropositive. The chain is built from TRBV29-1 and TRBJ1-1; 9 bases line up with TRBD1. The CDR3 sequence is CSVLDRGTEAFF. For the CDR3, the DNA is TGCAGCGTTCTGGACAGGGGAACTGAAGCTTTCTTT. Together with reference TRBV29-1 and TRBJ1-1, the CDR3 gives the full variable domain: SAVISQKPSRDICQRGTSLTIQCQVDSQVTMMFWYRQQPGQSLTLIATANQGSEATYESGFVIDKFPISRPNLTFSTLTVSNMSPEDSSIYLCSVLDRGTEAFFGQGTRLTVV.